These T cell receptor beta chains were read from a single sample in a study of cytomegalovirus exposure and HLA in healthy donors. Profiled with immunoSEQ multiplex PCR; TCRdb holds only in-frame clones, not every one. The sample has just over 150,000 clones, approximately 79% seen once. The sample was PBMCs. All receptors derive from a man aged 40-55 years in good health and CMV-seropositive. CDR3s include the opening cysteine and the closing phenylalanine or tryptophan. The D gene is left open where the match is weak. Rows give clone size only sometimes, using once, few, many, or a class for an expanded clone.

V: TRBV7-3
D: TRBD1
J: TRBJ2-1
size: -
DNA: TGTGCCAGCAGCTTATATGGATGGTCGGACAGGGGAGGGAGCGAGCAGTTCTTC
CDR3: CASSLYGWSDRGGSEQFF

V: TRBV7-9
D: -
J: TRBJ1-2
size: -
DNA: TGTGCCAGCAGCTTAGCGGAGGGCAGGGTAAACTATGGCTACACCTTC
CDR3: CASSLAEGRVNYGYTF

V: TRBV18
D: -
J: TRBJ1-2
size: -
DNA: TGTGCCAGCTCACCACCTTTCAGGGCGAACTATGGCTACACCTTC
CDR3: CASSPPFRANYGYTF

V: TRBV10-3
D: TRBD2
J: TRBJ2-5
size: -
DNA: TGTGCCATCAGTTCTATGGGGGGGGGCCAAGAGACCCAGTACTTC
CDR3: CAISSMGGGQETQYF

V: TRBV4-1
D: -
J: TRBJ1-1
size: -
DNA: TGCGCCAGCAGCCAAGATCCACAGAACACTGAAGCTTTCTTT
CDR3: CASSQDPQNTEAFF

V: TRBV18
D: TRBD1
J: TRBJ1-5
size: -
DNA: TGTGCCAGCTCACCACCGAAACAGGGGGGCAATCAGCCCCAGCATTTT
CDR3: CASSPPKQGGNQPQHF

V: TRBV4-3
D: TRBD1
J: TRBJ1-5
size: -
DNA: TGCGCCAGCAGCCAGGGGCACAGGGGGTATCAGCCCCAGCATTTT
CDR3: CASSQGHRGYQPQHF

V: TRBV19
D: TRBD1
J: TRBJ1-2
size: -
DNA: TGTGCCAGTAGCACGGCAGGGGGTTCCTATGGCTACACCTTC
CDR3: CASSTAGGSYGYTF

V: TRBV19
D: -
J: TRBJ1-2
size: -
DNA: TGTGCCAGTGGCTTACAGGGAAACTATGGCTACACCTTC
CDR3: CASGLQGNYGYTF

V: TRBV18
D: TRBD1
J: TRBJ1-1
size: -
DNA: TGTGCCAGCTCACCTCCGGACAGGGGTGTAACTGAAGCTTTCTTT
CDR3: CASSPPDRGVTEAFF

V: TRBV6-4
D: -
J: TRBJ1-1
size: -
DNA: TGTGCCAGCAGCGAAGGGGGGGGAAGAGCTTTCTTT
CDR3: CASSEGGGRAFF

V: TRBV5-1
D: TRBD1
J: TRBJ1-5
size: -
DNA: TGCGCCAGCAGCCCAGGGACAGTCAATCAGCCCCAGCATTTT
CDR3: CASSPGTVNQPQHF

V: TRBV7-2
D: -
J: TRBJ2-5
size: -
DNA: TGTGCCAGCAGCTTAGGGACAGTTTACCAAGAGACCCAGTACTTC
CDR3: CASSLGTVYQETQYF

V: TRBV6-1
D: TRBD1
J: TRBJ1-5
size: -
DNA: TGTGCCAGCAGTGAAAGGGACAGCAGGAGCAATCAGCCCCAGCATTTT
CDR3: CASSERDSRSNQPQHF

V: TRBV7-3
D: TRBD2
J: TRBJ2-2
size: -
DNA: TGTGCCAGCAGCCCCTCTAGCGGGGGGGTTTCGAACACCGGGGAGCTGTTTTTT
CDR3: CASSPSSGGVSNTGELFF

V: TRBV5-1
D: -
J: TRBJ1-6
size: few
DNA: TGCGCCAGCAGCTTGGCCCCCGGAGAACCTCGGTTACCCCTCCACTTT
CDR3: CASSLAPGEPRLPLHF

V: TRBV19
D: TRBD1
J: TRBJ1-2
size: -
DNA: TGTGCCAGTAGTATCTGGGCAGGGGGATCAAGTGGCTACACCTTC
CDR3: CASSIWAGGSSGYTF

V: TRBV5-4
D: TRBD1
J: TRBJ1-1
size: -
DNA: TGTGCCAGCAGCTTGGGACAGGGAGTTGATGCTTTCTTT
CDR3: CASSLGQGVDAFF

V: TRBV29-1
D: TRBD2
J: TRBJ2-7
size: -
DNA: TGCAGCGTCAGTCGGCGGGGGGGCTACGAGCAGTACTTC
CDR3: CSVSRRGGYEQYF

V: TRBV6-5
D: -
J: TRBJ1-5
size: -
DNA: TGTGCCAGCAGTTGGGGCATCAATCAGCCCCAGCATTTT
CDR3: CASSWGINQPQHF

V: TRBV7-9
D: TRBD1
J: TRBJ2-7
size: -
DNA: TGTGCCAGCAGCTTGGCGCCGGACAGGAGCTCCTACGAGCAGTACTTC
CDR3: CASSLAPDRSSYEQYF

V: TRBV18
D: -
J: TRBJ1-1
size: -
DNA: TGTGCCAGCTCACCACCTGGGGGGACGATGAACACTGAAGCTTTCTTT
CDR3: CASSPPGGTMNTEAFF

V: TRBV19
D: -
J: TRBJ1-2
size: -
DNA: TGTGCCAGTACCGAGGATTCTAACTATGGCTACACCTTC
CDR3: CASTEDSNYGYTF

V: TRBV9
D: TRBD1
J: TRBJ1-1
size: once
DNA: TGTGCCAGCAGCGCCGGGACAGGGTTCGGCACTGAAGCTTTCTTT
CDR3: CASSAGTGFGTEAFF